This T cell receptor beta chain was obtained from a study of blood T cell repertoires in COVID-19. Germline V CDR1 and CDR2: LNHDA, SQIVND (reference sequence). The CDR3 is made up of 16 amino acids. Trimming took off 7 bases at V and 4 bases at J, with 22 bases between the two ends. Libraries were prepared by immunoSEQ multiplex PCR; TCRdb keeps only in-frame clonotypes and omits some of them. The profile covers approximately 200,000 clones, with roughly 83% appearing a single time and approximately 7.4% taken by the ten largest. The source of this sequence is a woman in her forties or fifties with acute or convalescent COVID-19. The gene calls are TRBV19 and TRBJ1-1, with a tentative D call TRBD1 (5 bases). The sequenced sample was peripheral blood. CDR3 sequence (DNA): TGTGCCAGTATTTATCGTTTGGAGGGGCGAGCCACTGAAGCTTTCTTT. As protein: CASIYRLEGRATEAFF.